Below, 23 T cell receptor beta chains from the same sample are listed, as sequenced in a study of identical twins. TCRdb analysed the 5' RACE reads with MiXCR anew, one entry per CDR3 protein. The sample includes over 600,000 distinct CDR3 sequences, over 20% of them seen just once. Separately, the same data were catalogued under a study of T cells expressing NK-cell markers.

Input material: PBMCs. The receptors derive from a woman aged 18 to 35 in good health.

There are a few counts of this clonotype. The chain joins TRBV18 to TRBJ2-5; the match to TRBD2 covers 10 bases. The CDR3 length is 15 residues. Germline V lookup: CDR1 KGHSH, CDR2 LQKENI. Losses at the gene ends were 2 bases for V and 4 bases for J; bases not matched to a gene: 4. This CDR3 is CASSPKLAGRETQYF. For the CDR3, the DNA is TGTGCCAGCTCACCAAAACTAGCGGGGAGAGAGACCCAGTACTTC.

This clonotype came up many times. The rearrangement links TRBV29-1 to TRBJ1-1; the match to TRBD1 covers 11 bases. The CDR3 is 17 amino acids. Germline CDR1 reads SQVTM; CDR2 reads ANQGSEA. The trim removed 4 bases at V and 6 bases at J, leaving 16 bases unmatched. In DNA, the CDR3 is TGCAGCGTTGGCGGGACAGGGGGAAAAAGTTTCAGCCCTGAAGCTTTCTTT. This codes for CSVGGTGGKSFSPEAFF.

This sequence joins TRBV20-1 and TRBJ2-1; perhaps TRBD2 as D (5 bases). In germline, CDR1 is DFQATT, CDR2 SNEGSKA (reference sequence). The CDR3 has 16 residues. Deletions cut 1 base from V and 0 bases from J, with 13 bases between. The CDR3 sequence: CSARGTSTSSYNEQFF. The CDR3 DNA reads as TGCAGTGCTAGAGGGACTTCAACAAGCTCCTACAATGAGCAGTTCTTC.

The table lists this clonotype with a few counts. The chain recombines TRBV5-1 with TRBJ2-7; either TRBD1 or TRBD2 may fit D (5 bases each). Germline lookup yields CDR1 SGHRS and CDR2 YFSETQ. CDR3 length equals 14 residues. Trimming left V 5 bases short and J 1 base short, with 13 bases between. The CDR3 nucleotides read TGCGCCAGCAGGTGGGGGACGAGTTCCTACGAGCAGTACTTC. Protein sequence: CASRWGTSSYEQYF. Looking up the rest from reference TRBV5-1 and TRBJ2-7 gives the full variable domain: KAGVTQTPRYLIKTRGQQVTLSCSPISGHRSVSWYQQTPGQGLQFLFEYFSETQRNKGNFPGRFSGRQFSNSRSEMNVSTLELGDSALYLCASRWGTSSYEQYFGPGTRLTVT.

V gene TRBV20-1 combines with J gene TRBJ2-7; 8 bases line up with TRBD2. The ends lost 6 bases at V and 1 base at J; junction bases unmatched: 11. The germline V gene has CDR1 DFQATT and CDR2 SNEGSKA (reference sequence). The CDR3 loop spans 15 amino acids. As DNA, the CDR3 is TGCAGTGCCTCGCATAGCGGGGCCCTGTCCTACGAGCAGTACTTC. Translation gives CSASHSGALSYEQYF.

The chain has TRBV4-3 and TRBJ2-2, with D tentatively TRBD1 (6 bases). The germline CDR1 and CDR2 sequences are LGHNA and YSLEER. CDR3 length: 17 amino acids. V lost 2 bases and J lost 0, with 13 bases in between. CDR3: CASSQLLQGPNTGELFF. CDR3 nucleotides: TGCGCCAGCAGCCAACTTCTCCAGGGGCCGAACACCGGGGAGCTGTTTTTT.

This clonotype was found a few times. The rearrangement joins TRBV11-3 to TRBJ1-6; 8 nucleotides match TRBD1. CDR1 is SGHNT, CDR2 YENEEA, per germline. V dropped 4 bases and J dropped 8; count of bases not matched to a gene: 13. This CDR3 is 17 amino acids long. CDR3 nucleotides: TGTGCCAGCAGCTCAATTCCCGACAGGGGCAAGGATTCACCCCTCCACTTT. Protein product: CASSSIPDRGKDSPLHF.

A few counts support this clonotype. The chain combines TRBV20-1 with TRBJ2-1; the D call may be TRBD1 or TRBD2 (5 bases each). The CDR3 contains 17 residues. From germline, CDR1 is DFQATT and CDR2 SNEGSKA (reference sequence). V lost 5 bases and J lost 4, with 24 bases in between. In nucleotides, the CDR3 is TGCAGTGCTGGATTAGTCCCGGGACCATGGGGATACAATGAGCAGTTCTTC. Protein sequence: CSAGLVPGPWGYNEQFF.

The CDR3 nucleotides are TGCAGTGCCCTTAGGGGACAGGGGGCAGATGGCTACACCTTC. Protein sequence: CSALRGQGADGYTF. The chain is built from TRBV20-1 and TRBJ1-2, with 12 nucleotides matching TRBD1. This CDR3 has 14 residues. The V gene end was trimmed by 6 bases and the J gene end by 6 bases; junction bases not matched to a gene: 8. Germline loops: CDR1 DFQATT, CDR2 SNEGSKA (reference sequence).

This clonotype was recorded a few times. The chain carries TRBV29-1 and TRBJ2-5; D is undetermined. V gave up 4 bases and J gave up 5 bases, with 14 bases separating them. The CDR3 covers 13 residues. Looked up from germline, CDR1 is SQVTM and CDR2 is ANQGSEA. CDR3: CSVVGLGPETQYF. The CDR3 bases are TGCAGCGTTGTAGGGCTCGGACCGGAGACCCAGTACTTC. The full variable domain, in which reference TRBV29-1 and TRBJ2-5 provide the parts outside the CDR3, is SAVISQKPSRDICQRGTSLTIQCQVDSQVTMMFWYRQQPGQSLTLIATANQGSEATYESGFVIDKFPISRPNLTFSTLTVSNMSPEDSSIYLCSVVGLGPETQYFGPGTRLLVL.

The chain carries TRBV11-2 and TRBJ2-7, with TRBD1 matching over 9 bases. The CDR3 covers 16 residues. With V trimmed by 5 bases and J by 2 bases, 10 bases remained unmatched. Germline CDR1 is SGHAT and CDR2 is FQNNGV. CDR3 sequence reads: CASSQFRDRVTYEQYF. CDR3 nucleotide sequence: TGTGCCAGCAGCCAATTCCGGGACAGGGTCACCTACGAGCAGTACTTC.

CDR3 region: CASSYARDTEYF. The CDR3 DNA sequence: TGTGCCAGCAGTTACGCGAGGGACACGGAGTATTTT. The V and J genes are TRBV6-2 or TRBV6-3 and TRBJ2-3, with D possibly TRBD1 on 6 matching bases. The length of the CDR3 is 12 residues. The V end lost 2 bases, the J end lost 13 bases, and 13 bases lay between the germline ends. Germline V gene data show CDR1 as MNHEY and CDR2 as SVGEGT.

This clonotype was observed a handful of times. The chain carries TRBV20-1 and TRBJ1-4; TRBD1 is a possible D gene (6 bases). There are 13 residues in the CDR3. Germline lookup yields CDR1 DFQATT and CDR2 SNEGSKA (reference sequence). Trimming removed 4 bases from V and 8 bases from J, with 14 bases in between. In DNA form, the CDR3 reads TGCAGTGCTATCGGCAGGGGAGGGGAAAAACTGTTTTTT. It yields the protein CSAIGRGGEKLFF.

The rearrangement joins TRBV18 to TRBJ2-1, with unresolved D. Germline CDR1 and CDR2: KGHSH and LQKENI. With 8 bases removed from V and 12 bases from J, the gap between germline ends came to 20 bases. This CDR3 has 13 amino acids. The DNA of the CDR3 is TGTGCCAGCGTCACCACCCTCGAGGCTACGCAGTTCTTC. As protein: CASVTTLEATQFF.

This clonotype was observed many times. The chain employs TRBV5-5 and TRBJ2-1; 8 bases align to TRBD2. CDR3 length equals 15 residues. Unmatched junction bases numbered 4, after V lost 1 base and J lost 4 bases. Per germline, CDR1 SGHKS and CDR2 YYEKEE (reference sequence). The DNA for the CDR3 is TGTGCCAGCAGCTTGATGGGCGGGGGGTACAATGAGCAGTTCTTC. Translated, it gives CASSLMGGGYNEQFF.

The chain uses TRBV5-1 and TRBJ2-1, with TRBD2 matching 10 bases. The CDR3 extends over 19 amino acids. V shed 1 base, J shed 2 bases, and the junction held 12 bases outside the gene matches. Germline CDR1 SGHRS, CDR2 YFSETQ. CDR3 coding DNA: TGCGCCAGCAGCTTGAGTAGGGCTAGCGGGGGCACTCCCTACAATGAGCAGTTCTTC. Translating gives CASSLSRASGGTPYNEQFF.

This clonotype has just a few counts. The chain links TRBV28 to TRBJ2-7, with D unresolved. Germline V gene data show CDR1 as MDHEN and CDR2 as SYDVKM. CDR3 length equals 15 residues. Trimming shortened V by 7 bases and J by 3 bases, and 19 bases separated the two germline ends. CDR3 coding DNA: TGTGCCAGCACCACAGCCTATTGGGGAAACTACGAGCAGTACTTC. Its protein product is CASTTAYWGNYEQYF. Full variable domain (remainder filled in from reference TRBV28 and TRBJ2-7): DVKVTQSSRYLVKRTGEKVFLECVQDMDHENMFWYRQDPGLGLRLIYFSYDVKMKEKGDIPEGYSVSREKKERFSLILESASTNQTSMYLCASTTAYWGNYEQYFGPGTRLTVT.

This clonotype was observed a handful of times. The junction and the germline gene differ at one end; a read error may be behind it. The chain combines TRBV7-2 with TRBJ1-1; D is undetermined. The CDR3 is 13 residues long. From germline, CDR1 is SGHTA and CDR2 FQGNSA. The CDR3 DNA reads TGTGCCAGCCGAACGCGACCCAGCACTGAACCTTTCTTT. This encodes CASRTRPSTEPFF.

This clonotype was observed at least ten times. The rearrangement links TRBV20-1 to TRBJ2-3; TRBD2 agrees at 9 bases. This CDR3 spans 15 amino acids. The ends lost 0 bases at V and 4 bases at J; junction bases unmatched: 5. The germline V gene has CDR1 DFQATT and CDR2 SNEGSKA (reference sequence). The CDR3 here is CSAREGTSFSDTQYF. Here the CDR3 DNA reads TGCAGTGCTAGAGAGGGGACTAGCTTTTCAGATACGCAGTATTTT.

This clonotype was detected only a few times. The gene calls are TRBV2 and TRBJ2-5; D uncertain. The V gene lost 8 bases and the J gene lost 2 bases, with 9 bases spanning the gap. This CDR3 has 12 amino acids. Germline lookup yields CDR1 SNHLY and CDR2 FYNNEI. The CDR3 loop is CASRRHQETQYF. CDR3 in DNA: TGTGCCAGCCGGCGGCATCAAGAGACCCAGTACTTC.

The V gene is TRBV6-5, the J gene TRBJ2-7; D gene uncertain. Trimming took off 3 bases at V and 7 bases at J, with 19 bases between the two ends. Germline values: CDR1 MNHEY, CDR2 SVGAGI. The CDR3 totals 15 residues. CDR3 sequence (DNA): TGTGCCAGCAGTTATTACGGCGTAGGCCCGGAGGAGCAGTACTTC. The encoded protein is CASSYYGVGPEEQYF.

The chain has TRBV5-1 and TRBJ2-2; D is possibly TRBD2 (5 bases). The CDR3 sequence is 15 residues long. The V end lost 5 bases, the J end lost 4 bases, and 15 bases lay between the germline ends. Germline V gives CDR1 SGHRS, CDR2 YFSETQ. The CDR3: CASSLTSGVTGELFF. CDR3 nucleotides: TGCGCCAGCAGTTTGACTTCCGGGGTCACCGGGGAGCTGTTTTTT.

This clonotype was recorded a few times. CDR3 nucleotides: TGTGCCATCAGTGATGGCGAAACCTCCTACAATGAGCAGTTCTTC. Its translation is CAISDGETSYNEQFF. The chain links TRBV10-3 to TRBJ2-1; D ambiguous. The CDR3 is made up of 15 amino acids. Between the trimmed V and J ends, which lost 3 bases and 0 bases, there was a span of 9 bases. Germline assignment: CDR1 ENHRY and CDR2 SYGVKD.